The clone carrying this TCR beta chain has a single count. This entry comes from a study of blood T cell repertoires in COVID-19. In the study overall: Sites in the United States, Italy and Spain provided acute and convalescent COVID-19 samples. T cells, B-cell-depleted T cells, or PBMCs supplied cDNA or gDNA.

Trimming stripped 8 bases from V and 2 bases from J, with 15 bases between. CDR3 length: 14 amino acids. Germline CDR1 and CDR2: MNHEY and SMNVEV (reference sequence). Original processing methods: Amplification of reference gene primers provided the estimated nucleated cell counts. Assay used: immunoSEQ multiplex PCR; TCRdb lists only in-frame clones, some missing. The DNA gave D and trimming, while V, J and clone size come from that table. This table has 130,000 to 150,000 clones, approximately 82% appearing once. The chain couples TRBV27 to TRBJ1-2; D call uncertain. This clonotype was sampled from a man between 60 and 75 years old with active or convalescent COVID-19. Sequenced: peripheral blood. CDR3 protein: CASPGPKQNYGYTF. CDR3 in DNA: TGTGCCAGCCCCGGCCCGAAACAGAACTATGGCTACACCTTC.